The rows below give T cell receptor beta chains drawn from one sample of a study of T cells after yellow fever vaccination. MiXCR was run by TCRdb on the 5' RACE reads, yielding one entry per CDR3 protein. The sample carries approximately 600,000 distinct CDR3 sequences, 9% to 15% recorded once. The sample was PBMCs, taken on the day of the yellow fever booster vaccination. The receptors derive from a man aged 25 to 40 who received the YFV17D yellow fever vaccine. The CDR3 runs from the conserved cysteine through the conserved F or W. A D gene is named only where the DNA matches it firmly.

>TRBV7-2|TRBJ2-5|NA
CASSLDSGETQYF
>TRBV24-1|TRBJ2-2|TRBD1
CATSDPLRRTGNAGELFF
>TRBV18|TRBJ2-1|TRBD2
CASSLKGGPRNEQFF
>TRBV7-2|TRBJ2-7|TRBD2
CASSLKAGTTYEQYF
>TRBV28|TRBJ2-1|TRBD2
CASSLTGLAGFEQFF
>TRBV6-1|TRBJ1-4|NA
CASTLRGGAYNEKLFF
>TRBV3-1|TRBJ1-1|TRBD1
CASSQGGRGGTEAFF
>TRBV14|TRBJ2-1|TRBD2
CASSQGASGKPIEQFF
>TRBV11-2|TRBJ2-1|TRBD2
CASSLWAGAGNEQFF
>TRBV4-2|TRBJ1-2|TRBD1
CASSAPGGGDYGYTF
>TRBV5-1|TRBJ2-3|NA
CASSPRAVTTTDTQYF
>TRBV5-6|TRBJ1-1|NA
CASSSIRRLNTEAFF
>TRBV28|TRBJ1-6|NA
CASIGGNSPLHF
>TRBV20-1|TRBJ2-5|NA
CSAVGSQETQYF
>TRBV6-5|TRBJ2-7|NA
CASSYSPDYYEQYF
>TRBV20-1|TRBJ1-3|NA
CSARDRQGGLGNTIYF
>TRBV20-1|TRBJ2-1|TRBD1
CSARDPGQGNNEQFF
>TRBV25-1|TRBJ2-3|NA
CASSDRAEGGGTDTQYF
>TRBV4-2|TRBJ1-5|NA
CASSQVENQPQHF
>TRBV7-2|TRBJ2-2|NA
CASSYRVSDTGELFF
>TRBV19|TRBJ2-1|TRBD2
CASSRGLALEQFF
>TRBV12-3/TRBV12-4|TRBJ2-7|NA
CASSLDRIELSYEQYF
>TRBV20-1|TRBJ2-1|NA
CSARGGFPSYNEQFF
>TRBV5-6|TRBJ2-6|NA
CASNPRAGANVLTF
>TRBV11-2|TRBJ1-1|TRBD1
CASRNRTGLEAFF
>TRBV15|TRBJ1-1|NA
CATSKGNTEAFF
>TRBV5-1|TRBJ2-2|NA
CASSVYTGELFF
>TRBV24-1|TRBJ1-2|TRBD1
CATSDPGTGHYGYTF
>TRBV7-9|TRBJ2-1|NA
CASSSEQTYEQFF
>TRBV5-1|TRBJ2-1|TRBD1
CASSILTGDWVGNEQFF
>TRBV7-2|TRBJ2-4|NA
CASSTAVIQYF
>TRBV12-3/TRBV12-4|TRBJ1-4|NA
CASSFRVEEKLFF
>TRBV20-1|TRBJ1-2|NA
CSAIKDNTVGYTF
>TRBV5-4|TRBJ2-4|TRBD1
CASSPGQGARNIQYF
>TRBV7-8|TRBJ1-5|TRBD1
CASRRTGIRQPQHF
>TRBV7-9|TRBJ2-5|TRBD1
CASSSQQGAGETQYF
>TRBV6-2/TRBV6-3|TRBJ1-5|NA
CASVQGAGVISQPQHF
>TRBV7-8|TRBJ2-7|TRBD2
CASSLTMAGTSGYEQYF